What follows describes a single T cell receptor beta chain. These data originate in a study of yellow fever vaccine responses in identical twins. V shed 6 bases and J shed 5 bases, with 16 bases lying between them. The CDR3 spans 14 residues. From the RT-PCR reads, TCRdb called clonotypes with MiXCR, one entry per CDR3 protein. The sample gives about 19,000 distinct CDR3 sequences, approximately 70% of which show up once; over 2% is in the top ten. This receptor was identified in a woman in her late teens or twenties who received the yellow fever vaccine. The sequencing used T cells from blood (PBMCs), unsorted or a sorted subset (not recorded which), collected before or after yellow fever vaccination (not recorded which). J is TRBJ2-5 and V is TRBV23-1; D perhaps matches TRBD1 (7 bases). TRBV23-1 is marked as an open reading frame, function uncertain. In nucleotides, the CDR3 is TGCGCCAGCAGCGGGACGACAGGGAGGGAGACCCAGTACTTC. It is translated as CASSGTTGRETQYF.